Described below is a single T cell receptor beta chain sequence and its context. This entry belongs to a study of T-cell reconstitution after alpha-beta-depleted transplantation in children. CDR1 is SEHNR, CDR2 FQNEAQ, per germline (reference sequence). V lost 4 bases and J lost 1, with 10 bases in between. The CDR3 covers 14 residues. This sample's TCRbeta library carried unique molecular identifier barcodes. Using its own MiXCR run on the PCR reads, TCRdb lists one record per CDR3 protein. The table has about 640,000 distinct CDR3 sequences, roughly 17% seen once. This TCR was recovered from a human donor who donated a stem cell graft to a child with acute myeloid leukemia. This sequence joins TRBV7-9 and TRBJ1-1; the D gene is possibly TRBD1 (5 bases). Sequenced material: PBMCs from the stem cell graft donor, taken from the stem cell graft. CDR3 in amino acids: CASSSYDRNTEAFF. CDR3 coding DNA: TGTGCCAGCAGCTCCTACGACAGGAACACTGAAGCTTTCTTT.